The present T cell receptor beta chain was sequenced within a study of control samples from healthy donors and cancer patients. TCRdb's copy holds only in-frame clones and misses some; the assay was immunoSEQ multiplex PCR. The sample has 150,000 to 160,000 clones; approximately 94% are singletons. CDR3 size: 13 residues. The germline V gene has CDR1 GTSNPN and CDR2 SVGIG (reference sequence). V was pared by 0 bases and J by 4 bases, with 9 bases between. The sample holds one count of this clone. Other nucleotide sequences from this sample produce the same CDR3. Specimen: blood. This sequence was found in a man aged 40-50 years in good health. This chain connects TRBV30 to TRBJ1-2; TRBD1 is a possible D gene (5 bases). CDR3 nucleotide sequence: TGTGCCTGGAGTGTCCAGGGAAGCTATGGCTACACCTTC. It specifies CAWSVQGSYGYTF.